This T cell receptor (beta chain) stems from a study of tumor-infiltrating lymphocytes in primary liver carcinoma. Study context: The patients included men and women who were aged 30 to 69 years.

Points on this clonotype: The germline gene is not matched at one end of the junction; a read error may be the cause.

Germline V CDR1 and CDR2: SQVTM, ANQGSEA. The CDR3 consists of 13 residues. Between about 20 and 30 mg of unsorted bulk tissue served as the source from which RNA and DNA were co-extracted. Enrolled patients were chronically infected with HBV and treatment-naive. Total RNA (about 500 ng) served as template for TCR beta cDNA synthesis primed by a constant-region primer. Library construction for TCR beta comprised three nested multiplex PCR rounds performed with slightly modified ARM-PCR. The first two PCR rounds used TRBV1-TRBV30 primers with a Cbeta primer, 10 cycles each. Each CDR3 protein gets one entry after TCRdb re-called the multiplex PCR reads with MiXCR. The sample has some 190,000 distinct CDR3 sequences; roughly 80% are singletons.

Material for sequencing was tumor tissue from primary liver carcinoma. The clonotype was recovered from a man aged 35 to 55 with primary liver carcinoma and hepatitis B virus infection. This chain connects TRBV29-1 to TRBJ1-2, with D possibly matching TRBD1 (6 bases). The DNA of the CDR3 is TGCAGCGTTATCGGACAGACTAACTATTGCTACACCTTC. It specifies CSVIGQTNYCYTF.